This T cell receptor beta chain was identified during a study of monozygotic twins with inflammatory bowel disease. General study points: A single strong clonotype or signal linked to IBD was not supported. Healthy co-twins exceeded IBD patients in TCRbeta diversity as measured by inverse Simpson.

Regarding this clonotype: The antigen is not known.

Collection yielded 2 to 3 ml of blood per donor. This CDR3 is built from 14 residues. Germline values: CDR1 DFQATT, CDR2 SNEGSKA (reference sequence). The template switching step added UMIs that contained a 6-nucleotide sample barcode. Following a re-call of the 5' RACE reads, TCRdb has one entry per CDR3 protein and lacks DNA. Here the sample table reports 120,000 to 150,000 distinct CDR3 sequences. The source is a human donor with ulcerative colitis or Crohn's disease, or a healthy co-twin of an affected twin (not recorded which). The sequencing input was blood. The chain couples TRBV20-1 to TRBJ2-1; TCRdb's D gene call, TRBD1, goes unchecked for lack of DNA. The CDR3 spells CSASKDRLYNEQFF.